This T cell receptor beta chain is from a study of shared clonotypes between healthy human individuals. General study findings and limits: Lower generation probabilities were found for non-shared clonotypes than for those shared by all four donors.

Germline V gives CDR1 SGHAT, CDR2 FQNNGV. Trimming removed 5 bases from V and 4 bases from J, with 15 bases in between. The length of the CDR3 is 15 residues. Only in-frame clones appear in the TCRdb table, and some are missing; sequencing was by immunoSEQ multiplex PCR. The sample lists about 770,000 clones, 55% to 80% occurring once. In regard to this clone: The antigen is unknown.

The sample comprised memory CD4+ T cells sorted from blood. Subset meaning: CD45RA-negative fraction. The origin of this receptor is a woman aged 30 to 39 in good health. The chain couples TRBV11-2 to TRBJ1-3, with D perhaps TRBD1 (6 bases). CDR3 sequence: CASSQGQTRGNTIYF. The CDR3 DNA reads TGTGCCAGCAGCCAAGGACAGACGAGGGGAAACACCATATATTTT.